This T cell receptor beta chain was sequenced in a study of blood T cell repertoires in COVID-19. Generated by immunoSEQ multiplex PCR, the TCRdb table keeps only in-frame clones and is missing some. The data contain under 300,000 clones, around 84% of them singletons. The sample comprised peripheral blood. This TCR was recovered from a woman between 40 and 55 years old who had recovered from COVID-19.

CDR3 loop: CASSAQGSIGNQPQHF. CDR3 in DNA: TGTGCCAGCAGCGCCCAGGGGAGCATCGGCAATCAGCCCCAGCATTTT. This sequence joins TRBV7-2 and TRBJ1-5, with TRBD1 as a possible D gene (6 bases). The germline V gene encodes CDR1 SGHTA and CDR2 FQGNSA. The V and J ends lost 5 bases and 2 bases respectively, with 16 bases between them. This CDR3 is 16 amino acids long. Filled out from reference TRBV7-2 and TRBJ1-5, the complete variable domain reads GAGVSQSPSNKVTEKGKDVELRCDPISGHTALYWYRQSLGQGLEFLIYFQGNSAPDKSGLPSDRFSAERTGGSVSTLTIQRTQQEDSAVYLCASSAQGSIGNQPQHFGDGTRLSIL.